This T cell receptor beta chain was sequenced during a study of identical twins' blood T cells. The V segment lost 6 bases and the J segment 8 bases; nucleotides outside the gene matches: 11. The CDR3 loop spans 14 amino acids. CDR1 is DFQATT, CDR2 SNEGSKA, per germline (reference sequence). To note about this clonotype: This could be a read error, since a much larger clone is one nucleotide away.

Libraries were made from RNA as TCR cDNA, using a modified protocol. TCRdb independently ran MiXCR on the 5' RACE reads; one entry per CDR3 protein. The top ten clones hold about 6% of a sample with 350,000 to 400,000 distinct CDR3 sequences, roughly 30% of them seen once. Sequencing was carried out using PBMCs. The rearrangement uses TRBV20-1 and TRBJ2-1; TRBD2 matches 9 bases. The receptor comes from a woman aged 18-49 years in good health. This CDR3 is CSAEEREALYEQFF. The CDR3 DNA follows: TGCAGTGCCGAGGAGCGGGAGGCTCTCTATGAGCAGTTCTTC.